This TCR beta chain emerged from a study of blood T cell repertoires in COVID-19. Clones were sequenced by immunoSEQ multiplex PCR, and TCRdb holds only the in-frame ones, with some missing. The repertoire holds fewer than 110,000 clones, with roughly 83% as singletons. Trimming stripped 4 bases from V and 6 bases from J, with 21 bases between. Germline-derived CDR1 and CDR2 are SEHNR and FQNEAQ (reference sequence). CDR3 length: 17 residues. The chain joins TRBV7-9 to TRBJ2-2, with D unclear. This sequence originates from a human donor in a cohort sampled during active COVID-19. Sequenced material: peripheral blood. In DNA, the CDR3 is TGTGCCAGCAGCTCCCACTTCCCTAACTCAGGTCCCGGGGAGCTGTTTTTT. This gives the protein CASSSHFPNSGPGELFF. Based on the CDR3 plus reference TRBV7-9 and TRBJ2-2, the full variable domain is DTGVSQNPRHKITKRGQNVTFRCDPISEHNRLYWYRQTLGQGPEFLTYFQNEAQLEKSRLLSDRFSAERPKGSFSTLEIQRTEQGDSAMYLCASSSHFPNSGPGELFFGEGSRLTVL.